This record covers a single TCR beta chain. Patients in Seattle were enrolled during active infection, then followed longitudinally. This sample is part of a study of blood T cell repertoires in COVID-19. Across the study: From the United States, Italy and Spain came samples of acute and convalescent COVID-19. PBMCs, B-cell-depleted T cells, or T cells were the source of the cDNA or gDNA that made up the material.

Trimming removed 1 base from V and 1 base from J, with 8 bases in between. Germline-derived CDR1 and CDR2 are MGHRA and YSYEKL. CDR3 length equals 16 residues. Authors' analysis steps: Amplification from reference gene primers served as the basis for estimated nucleated cell counts. Method: immunoSEQ multiplex PCR; TCRdb's copy keeps in-frame clones and lacks some. V and J calls and clone size are copied from that table; D and trimming were computed from the DNA. The sample has about 68,000 clones; around nine tenths are singletons. The receptor's source is a man in his forties with COVID-19, enrolled during active disease. The chain recombines TRBV4-1 with TRBJ2-6, with D perhaps TRBD1 (5 bases). The specimen sequenced was peripheral blood. CDR3: CASSQGRASGANVLTF. CDR3 nucleotides: TGCGCCAGCAGCCAAGGCAGGGCTTCTGGGGCCAACGTCCTGACTTTC.